This is a list of T cell receptor beta chains from one sample in a study of PD-1 blockade in classical Hodgkin lymphoma. Profiled with immunoSEQ multiplex PCR; TCRdb holds only in-frame clones, not every one. This table has tens of thousands of clones, about four fifths appearing once. The sequencing used peripheral blood mononuclear cells (PBMCs), collected before the second cycle of nivolumab. These receptors originate from a human donor with classical Hodgkin lymphoma. CDR3s leave out the opening cysteine and the closing phenylalanine or tryptophan. The order of the fields is CDR3 length, D gene, J gene, V gene, CDR3 protein. A D gene is named only where the DNA matches it firmly.

11 | . | TRBJ2-2 | TRBV6-4 | ASSAGDTGELF
11 | . | TRBJ2-7 | TRBV9 | ASSVGDNYEQY
13 | TRBD2 | TRBJ2-1 | TRBV7-9 | ASSSSGTSRNEQF
13 | . | TRBJ2-1 | TRBV11-2 | ASSLNAQGRDEQF
12 | TRBD2 | TRBJ2-1 | TRBV27 | ASSLAGGPREQF
11 | . | TRBJ2-5 | TRBV11-1 | ASSPDPTGTQY
17 | TRBD2 | TRBJ2-5 | TRBV9 | ASSVGGLAGTVYQETQY
13 | TRBD2 | TRBJ2-2 | TRBV6-1 | ASEPPGRGTGELF
12 | TRBD1 | TRBJ1-6 | TRBV5-1 | ASSPGTEYSPLH
13 | . | TRBJ1-4 | TRBV28 | ASSTPLGAVEKLF
13 | . | TRBJ1-1 | TRBV27 | ASSLSRTVNTEAF
11 | TRBD2 | TRBJ2-4 | TRBV7-2 | ASSVSGGVIQY
9 | . | TRBJ2-3 | TRBV20-1 | SAVDTGNLY
11 | . | TRBJ1-2 | TRBV2 | ASSEALGNGYT
14 | TRBD2 | TRBJ2-3 | TRBV9 | ASSVGSRGVTDTQY
11 | . | TRBJ2-7 | TRBV6-6 | ASSYGREYEQY
13 | . | TRBJ2-5 | TRBV4-3 | ASSQVRAATETQY
14 | TRBD1 | TRBJ1-1 | TRBV4-3 | ASSQDNRGRLTEAF
14 | . | TRBJ1-4 | TRBV4-1 | ASSQVGDSWGEKLF
11 | . | TRBJ2-2 | TRBV29-1 | SVKGGRIGELF
11 | TRBD1 | TRBJ1-2 | TRBV4-1 | ASRGQGKGGYT
12 | . | TRBJ1-1 | TRBV14 | ASSYQVGTTEAF
13 | . | TRBJ1-2 | TRBV2 | ASSFRSRVNYGYT
15 | TRBD2 | TRBJ2-3 | TRBV7-3 | ASSLNRWSGGLDTQY
10 | . | TRBJ2-7 | TRBV28 | ASSESSGEQY
13 | . | TRBJ1-2 | TRBV11-2 | ASSLEPAGILGYT
14 | . | TRBJ2-7 | TRBV6-5 | ASSYSWTVLSYEQY
12 | . | TRBJ2-2 | TRBV6-5 | ATTPTVRTGELF
9 | . | TRBJ1-1 | TRBV9 | ASSGGTEAF
11 | . | TRBJ2-5 | TRBV13 | ASSLMGEETQY
17 | TRBD1 | TRBJ1-6 | TRBV9 | ASSVSTGTDSSYNSPLH
10 | . | TRBJ2-2 | TRBV27 | ASSTYTGELF
13 | . | TRBJ2-7 | TRBV7-6 | ASSSGVLGSYEQY
11 | . | TRBJ1-4 | TRBV19 | ASRAASNEKLF
11 | TRBD1 | TRBJ1-6 | TRBV28 | ASSDRVNSPLH
15 | . | TRBJ1-2 | TRBV6-1 | ASSEALPGQINYGYT
12 | . | TRBJ1-2 | TRBV4-1 | ASSRPDVNYGYT
13 | TRBD2 | TRBJ2-5 | TRBV7-2 | ASSLAGASGETQY
13 | . | TRBJ1-2 | TRBV7-9 | ASSLLGGSVYGYT
13 | . | TRBJ2-7 | TRBV28 | ASSIFGAGSYEQY
13 | . | TRBJ1-1 | TRBV7-3 | ASSSGLLGNTEAF